This is a list of T cell receptor beta chains from one sample in a study of beta chain features in type 1 diabetes. Assay used: immunoSEQ multiplex PCR; TCRdb lists only in-frame clones, some missing. In the table there are 450,000 or so clones, approximately 10% of which are singletons. The source material was naive CD4+ T cells from blood. All receptors come from a woman between 18 and 29 years old in good health. Both conserved end residues are part of each CDR3. D genes are given only for firm matches. The size entry is marked missing in some rows and otherwise reads once, few, many or a size class.

clone size: -
V gene: TRBV7-9
D gene: TRBD2
J gene: TRBJ2-1
CDR3 DNA: TGTGCCAGCAGCTTAGTTACAGCGGGAGTGGTCAATGAGCAGTTCTTC
CDR3 protein: CASSLVTAGVVNEQFF

clone size: few
V gene: TRBV19
D gene: TRBD1
J gene: TRBJ2-7
CDR3 DNA: TGTGCCAGTAGTAAGGGACAGTTCTTCACCGAGCAGTACTTC
CDR3 protein: CASSKGQFFTEQYF

clone size: many
V gene: TRBV21-1
D gene: -
J gene: TRBJ2-3
CDR3 DNA: TGTGCCAGCAGCAACCGGGGCCTGACAGATACGCAGTATTTT
CDR3 protein: CASSNRGLTDTQYF

clone size: few
V gene: TRBV5-1
D gene: -
J gene: TRBJ1-1
CDR3 DNA: TGCGCCAGCAGCCCAACCCTTCAGGTCGGAGCTTTCTTT
CDR3 protein: CASSPTLQVGAFF

clone size: few
V gene: TRBV5-1
D gene: -
J gene: TRBJ2-3
CDR3 DNA: TGCGCCAGCAGCTTGTTTTGGCGGTCAGATACGCAGTATTTT
CDR3 protein: CASSLFWRSDTQYF

clone size: few
V gene: TRBV6-1
D gene: -
J gene: TRBJ1-5
CDR3 DNA: TGTGCCAGCAGGGGAGGGAATCAGCCCCAGCATTTT
CDR3 protein: CASRGGNQPQHF

clone size: few
V gene: TRBV30
D gene: -
J gene: TRBJ2-7
CDR3 DNA: TGTGCCTGGAGTGTCGGGGGCAGCTACGAGCAGTACTTC
CDR3 protein: CAWSVGGSYEQYF

clone size: -
V gene: TRBV18
D gene: -
J gene: TRBJ2-7
CDR3 DNA: TGTGCCAGCTCACCGGGGGTCCAGGCAAAGTGGGAGCAGTACTTC
CDR3 protein: CASSPGVQAKWEQYF

clone size: few
V gene: TRBV6-5
D gene: -
J gene: TRBJ2-5
CDR3 DNA: TGTGCCAGCAGTTTTGGGACTCTCCAAGAGACCCAGTACTTC
CDR3 protein: CASSFGTLQETQYF

clone size: -
V gene: TRBV5-4
D gene: -
J gene: TRBJ2-3
CDR3 DNA: TGTGCCAGCAGCTTGGCCTTAAACAGAGGCACAGATACGCAGTATTTT
CDR3 protein: CASSLALNRGTDTQYF

clone size: few
V gene: TRBV14
D gene: -
J gene: TRBJ2-7
CDR3 DNA: TGTGCCAGCAGCCAAGGCGGGATCGAGCAGTACTTC
CDR3 protein: CASSQGGIEQYF

clone size: -
V gene: TRBV5-1
D gene: TRBD2
J gene: TRBJ2-5
CDR3 DNA: TGCGCCAGCAGCTCGGGACTAGCGGGGGGCCGAGAGACCCAGTACTTC
CDR3 protein: CASSSGLAGGRETQYF

clone size: few
V gene: TRBV10-3
D gene: TRBD2
J gene: TRBJ2-3
CDR3 DNA: TGTGCCATCAGTGGTCAGTGGGCGGGAGGAACAGATACGCAGTATTTT
CDR3 protein: CAISGQWAGGTDTQYF

clone size: few
V gene: TRBV4-3
D gene: TRBD1
J gene: TRBJ2-7
CDR3 DNA: TGCGCCAGCAGCCAAGATCAAAGGACAGGGAGCTACGAGCAGTACTTC
CDR3 protein: CASSQDQRTGSYEQYF

clone size: -
V gene: TRBV7-2
D gene: TRBD2
J gene: TRBJ2-1
CDR3 DNA: TGTGCCAGCAGCCCGGTAGCGGGAGCCCTAGGGGAGCAGTTCTTC
CDR3 protein: CASSPVAGALGEQFF

clone size: few
V gene: TRBV6-6
D gene: -
J gene: TRBJ2-1
CDR3 DNA: TGTGCCAGCAGTTACTCGAGTCGCGGGGAGCAGTTCTTC
CDR3 protein: CASSYSSRGEQFF

clone size: -
V gene: TRBV7-6
D gene: -
J gene: TRBJ2-3
CDR3 DNA: TGTGCCAGCAGCTTACCGGGGAGTACGCAGTATTTT
CDR3 protein: CASSLPGSTQYF

clone size: -
V gene: TRBV7-2
D gene: -
J gene: TRBJ2-5
CDR3 DNA: TGTGCCAGCAGCCCCCGTACGTGGGGGGAGACCCAGTACTTC
CDR3 protein: CASSPRTWGETQYF

clone size: -
V gene: TRBV29-1
D gene: -
J gene: TRBJ2-1
CDR3 DNA: TGCAGCGTGGCTGCGGACTACAATGAGCAGTTCTTC
CDR3 protein: CSVAADYNEQFF

clone size: few
V gene: TRBV7-9
D gene: TRBD1
J gene: TRBJ1-5
CDR3 DNA: TGTGCCAGCAGCTTAGTGACAGGGGTGCGAAATCAGCCCCAGCATTTT
CDR3 protein: CASSLVTGVRNQPQHF

clone size: -
V gene: TRBV5-6
D gene: -
J gene: TRBJ2-6
CDR3 DNA: TGTGCCAGCAGCCCTATCACCACAGGGAGTGGGGCCAACGTCCTGACTTTC
CDR3 protein: CASSPITTGSGANVLTF

clone size: few
V gene: TRBV7-3
D gene: -
J gene: TRBJ1-1
CDR3 DNA: TGTGCCAGCAGCTGGAGCACGAACACTGAAGCTTTCTTT
CDR3 protein: CASSWSTNTEAFF

clone size: -
V gene: TRBV5-1
D gene: -
J gene: TRBJ2-1
CDR3 DNA: TGCGCCAGCAGCCCCTTAAGGATACAGCTCAATGAGCAGTTCTTC
CDR3 protein: CASSPLRIQLNEQFF

clone size: -
V gene: TRBV7-2
D gene: TRBD1
J gene: TRBJ2-3
CDR3 DNA: TGTGCCAGCAGCCGGGACAGGGGGTTAGATACGCAGTATTTT
CDR3 protein: CASSRDRGLDTQYF

clone size: few
V gene: TRBV7-9
D gene: -
J gene: TRBJ2-4
CDR3 DNA: TGTGCCAGCAGCTTAATGGGGAGATCAGGGAACATTCAGTACTTC
CDR3 protein: CASSLMGRSGNIQYF

clone size: -
V gene: TRBV6-5
D gene: -
J gene: TRBJ1-2
CDR3 DNA: TGTGCCAGCAGAATAACGGGACGGAACTATGGCTACACCTTC
CDR3 protein: CASRITGRNYGYTF

clone size: -
V gene: TRBV18
D gene: TRBD1
J gene: TRBJ2-1
CDR3 DNA: TGTGCCAGCTCACCACCGACAGGGAGCGATGAGCAGTTCTTC
CDR3 protein: CASSPPTGSDEQFF

clone size: -
V gene: TRBV7-9
D gene: -
J gene: TRBJ1-3
CDR3 DNA: TGTGCCAGCAGCAAGGACACTTCGGGAAACACCATATATTTT
CDR3 protein: CASSKDTSGNTIYF

clone size: -
V gene: TRBV16
D gene: -
J gene: TRBJ1-4
CDR3 DNA: TGTGCCAGCAGCCAAGTCGCGGGGATGGATGAAAAACTGTTTTTT
CDR3 protein: CASSQVAGMDEKLFF

clone size: few
V gene: TRBV7-2
D gene: -
J gene: TRBJ2-3
CDR3 DNA: TGTGCCAGCAGCGTTATAGCGGCTAGCACAGATACGCAGTATTTT
CDR3 protein: CASSVIAASTDTQYF

clone size: few
V gene: TRBV11-2
D gene: -
J gene: TRBJ2-3
CDR3 DNA: TGTGCCAGCAGCTCCAGGACAGCTAGCACAGATACGCAGTATTTT
CDR3 protein: CASSSRTASTDTQYF

clone size: -
V gene: TRBV28
D gene: -
J gene: TRBJ1-5
CDR3 DNA: TGTGCCAGCAGCCAGGCCCCAGGGACCCAGCATTTT
CDR3 protein: CASSQAPGTQHF

clone size: -
V gene: TRBV4-1
D gene: -
J gene: TRBJ1-4
CDR3 DNA: TGCGCCAGCAGCCAAGGAGTGAGAGAAAAACTGTTTTTT
CDR3 protein: CASSQGVREKLFF

clone size: few
V gene: TRBV9
D gene: -
J gene: TRBJ2-7
CDR3 DNA: TGTGCCAGCAGCGTAGGACTAGTTGGAGAGGAGCAGTACTTC
CDR3 protein: CASSVGLVGEEQYF

clone size: -
V gene: TRBV7-9
D gene: TRBD1
J gene: TRBJ2-2
CDR3 DNA: TGTGCCAGCAGCTTCGGACAGGCGTACACCGGGGAGCTGTTTTTT
CDR3 protein: CASSFGQAYTGELFF

clone size: -
V gene: TRBV7-9
D gene: -
J gene: TRBJ2-3
CDR3 DNA: TGTGCCAGCAGTGTCGGGGGGCTCCTCACAGATACGCAGTATTTT
CDR3 protein: CASSVGGLLTDTQYF

clone size: -
V gene: TRBV9
D gene: -
J gene: TRBJ2-3
CDR3 DNA: TGTGCCAGCAGCGAGGGGTGGGGCACAGATACGCAGTATTTT
CDR3 protein: CASSEGWGTDTQYF

clone size: few
V gene: TRBV7-2
D gene: TRBD2
J gene: TRBJ2-7
CDR3 DNA: TGTGCCAGCAGCCCACCCTCAAGGGAGGGCTACGAGCAGTACTTC
CDR3 protein: CASSPPSREGYEQYF

clone size: -
V gene: TRBV7-2
D gene: TRBD1
J gene: TRBJ2-1
CDR3 DNA: TGTGCCAGCAGCTGGGACAGGGACGTGTGGTCCTACAATGAGCAGTTCTTC
CDR3 protein: CASSWDRDVWSYNEQFF

clone size: few
V gene: TRBV28
D gene: TRBD1
J gene: TRBJ2-4
CDR3 DNA: TGTGCCAGCAGAACCGACAGGGACCGCAAAAACATTCAGTACTTC
CDR3 protein: CASRTDRDRKNIQYF

clone size: few
V gene: TRBV29-1
D gene: -
J gene: TRBJ1-2
CDR3 DNA: TGCAGCGTTGAAGGAACGCTTAATGGCTACACCTTC
CDR3 protein: CSVEGTLNGYTF

clone size: many
V gene: TRBV29-1
D gene: -
J gene: TRBJ2-1
CDR3 DNA: TGCAGCGCCAACGTGGGGGGACGTGAGCAGTTCTTC
CDR3 protein: CSANVGGREQFF

clone size: -
V gene: TRBV7-9
D gene: -
J gene: TRBJ1-2
CDR3 DNA: TGTGCCAGCAGCGCCCGTTTGTTGGGTGCGGGCTACACCTTC
CDR3 protein: CASSARLLGAGYTF

clone size: -
V gene: TRBV4-2
D gene: -
J gene: TRBJ2-1
CDR3 DNA: TGTGCCAGCAGCCAAGATTCGTGGACATACTCCTACAATGAGCAGTTCTTC
CDR3 protein: CASSQDSWTYSYNEQFF

clone size: few
V gene: TRBV21-1
D gene: -
J gene: TRBJ2-1
CDR3 DNA: TGTGCCAGCAGCAACCGGCGGGGGGACTCCTACAATGAGCAGTTCTTC
CDR3 protein: CASSNRRGDSYNEQFF

clone size: -
V gene: TRBV11-2
D gene: -
J gene: TRBJ2-2
CDR3 DNA: TGTGCCAGCAGCACCTTGAACACCGGGGAGCTGTTTTTT
CDR3 protein: CASSTLNTGELFF

clone size: few
V gene: TRBV4-3
D gene: -
J gene: TRBJ1-5
CDR3 DNA: TGCGCCAGCAGCCAAGATTTAAGCAATCAGCCCCAGCATTTT
CDR3 protein: CASSQDLSNQPQHF

clone size: -
V gene: TRBV18
D gene: -
J gene: TRBJ2-5
CDR3 DNA: TGTGCCAGCTCACCAAACACCGGAGCCCAAGAGACCCAGTACTTC
CDR3 protein: CASSPNTGAQETQYF

clone size: few
V gene: TRBV29-1
D gene: TRBD1
J gene: TRBJ1-6
CDR3 DNA: TGCAGCGTGGGGGACAGGGGTGAGTCACCCCTCCACTTT
CDR3 protein: CSVGDRGESPLHF